Listed here is a single T cell receptor (beta chain). One end of the junction varies from germline; a read error may be responsible. This record comes from a study of T cells in Graves' hyperthyroidism and ophthalmopathy. Regions amplified from RNA transcripts were the TCR beta CDR3 regions. First-round RT-PCR of the TCR CDR3 relied on the HTBI primer set. From the multiplex PCR reads, TCRdb called clonotypes with MiXCR, one entry per CDR3 protein. The sample gives more than 300,000 distinct CDR3 sequences, approximately 17% of which show up once; 40% is in the top ten. The germline V gene encodes CDR1 MNHEY and CDR2 SVGEGT. The CDR3 length is 14 residues.

This sequence was found in a man between 18 and 35 years old with Graves' ophthalmopathy. Material: blood. The chain is built from TRBV6-2 or TRBV6-3 and TRBJ2-1; D tentatively fits TRBD1 or TRBD2 (7 bases each). The CDR3, as DNA: TGTGCCAGCAGTGACAGGGACTACGACAATGGGCAGTTCTTC. This translates into CASSDRDYDNGQFF.